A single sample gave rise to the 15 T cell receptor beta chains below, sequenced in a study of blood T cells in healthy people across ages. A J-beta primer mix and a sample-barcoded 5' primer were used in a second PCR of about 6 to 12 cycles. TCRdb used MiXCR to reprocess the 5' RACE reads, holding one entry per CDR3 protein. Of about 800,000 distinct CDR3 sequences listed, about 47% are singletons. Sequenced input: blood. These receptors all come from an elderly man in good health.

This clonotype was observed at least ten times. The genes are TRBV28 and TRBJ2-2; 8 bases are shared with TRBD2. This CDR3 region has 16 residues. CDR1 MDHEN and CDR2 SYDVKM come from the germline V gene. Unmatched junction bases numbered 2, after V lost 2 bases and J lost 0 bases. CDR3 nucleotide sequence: TGTGCCAGCAGTTTACCGACTAGCGCGAACACCGGGGAGCTGTTTTTT. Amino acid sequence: CASSLPTSANTGELFF. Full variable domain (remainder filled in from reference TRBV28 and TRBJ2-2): DVKVTQSSRYLVKRTGEKVFLECVQDMDHENMFWYRQDPGLGLRLIYFSYDVKMKEKGDIPEGYSVSREKKERFSLILESASTNQTSMYLCASSLPTSANTGELFFGEGSRLTVL.

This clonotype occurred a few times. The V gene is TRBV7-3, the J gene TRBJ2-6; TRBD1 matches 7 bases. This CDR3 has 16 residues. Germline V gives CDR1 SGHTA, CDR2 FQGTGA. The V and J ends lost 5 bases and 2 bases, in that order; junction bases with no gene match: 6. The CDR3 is CASSPRRGTGANVLTF. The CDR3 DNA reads TGTGCCAGCAGCCCTCGCAGGGGGACTGGGGCCAACGTCCTGACTTTC.

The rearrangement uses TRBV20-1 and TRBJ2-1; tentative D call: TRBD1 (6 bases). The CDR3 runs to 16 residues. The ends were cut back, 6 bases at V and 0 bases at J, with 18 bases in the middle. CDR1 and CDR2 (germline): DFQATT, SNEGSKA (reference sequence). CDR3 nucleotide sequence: TGCAGTGCGCCTAGAACAGGGCCTAGCTCCTACAATGAGCAGTTCTTC. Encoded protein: CSAPRTGPSSYNEQFF.

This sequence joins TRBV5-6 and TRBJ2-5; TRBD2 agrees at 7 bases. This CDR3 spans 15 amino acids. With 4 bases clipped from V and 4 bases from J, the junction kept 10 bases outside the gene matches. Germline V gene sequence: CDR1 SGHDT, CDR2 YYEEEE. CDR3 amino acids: CASSSNSGLGETQYF. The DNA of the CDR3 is TGTGCCAGCAGCAGCAATAGCGGGTTAGGAGAGACCCAGTACTTC.

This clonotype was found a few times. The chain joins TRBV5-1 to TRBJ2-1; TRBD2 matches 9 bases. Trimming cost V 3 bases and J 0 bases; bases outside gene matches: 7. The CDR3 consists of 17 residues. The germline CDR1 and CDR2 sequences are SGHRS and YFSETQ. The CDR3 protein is CASSWGGSGSSYNEQFF. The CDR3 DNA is TGCGCCAGCAGCTGGGGCGGTAGCGGGAGCTCCTACAATGAGCAGTTCTTC.

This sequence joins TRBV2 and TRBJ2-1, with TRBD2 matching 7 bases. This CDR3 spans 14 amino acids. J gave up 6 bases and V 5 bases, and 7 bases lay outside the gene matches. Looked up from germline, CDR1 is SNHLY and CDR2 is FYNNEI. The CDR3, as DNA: TGTGCCAGCAGTTTTGGACTAGACACCAATGAGCAGTTCTTC. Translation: CASSFGLDTNEQFF.

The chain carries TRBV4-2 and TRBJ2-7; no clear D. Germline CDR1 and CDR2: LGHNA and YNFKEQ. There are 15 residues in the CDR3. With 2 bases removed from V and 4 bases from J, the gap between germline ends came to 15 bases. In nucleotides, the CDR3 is TGTGCCAGCAGCCAATCGGAAGGGCCCGATTACGAGCAGTACTTC. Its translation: CASSQSEGPDYEQYF.

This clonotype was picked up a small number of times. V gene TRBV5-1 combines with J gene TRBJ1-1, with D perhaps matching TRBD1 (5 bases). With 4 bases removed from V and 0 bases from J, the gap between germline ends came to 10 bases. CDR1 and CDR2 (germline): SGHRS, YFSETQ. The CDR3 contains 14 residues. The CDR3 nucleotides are TGCGCCAGCAGCATCCCGGGGCTGAACACTGAAGCTTTCTTT. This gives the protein CASSIPGLNTEAFF.

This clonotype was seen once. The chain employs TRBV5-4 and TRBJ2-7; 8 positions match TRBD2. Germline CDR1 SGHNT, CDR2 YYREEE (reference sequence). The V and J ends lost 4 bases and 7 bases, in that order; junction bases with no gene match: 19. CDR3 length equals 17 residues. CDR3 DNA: TGTGCCAGCAGCGAAAAAACTAGCGGTGGGACCTACAATGAGCAGTACTTC. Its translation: CASSEKTSGGTYNEQYF.

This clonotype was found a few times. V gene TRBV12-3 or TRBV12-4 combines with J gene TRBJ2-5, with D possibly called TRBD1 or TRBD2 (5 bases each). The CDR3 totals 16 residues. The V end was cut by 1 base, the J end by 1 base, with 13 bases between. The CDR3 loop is CASSLGGERPQETQYF. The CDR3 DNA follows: TGTGCCAGCAGTTTAGGGGGCGAGCGGCCCCAAGAGACCCAGTACTTC.

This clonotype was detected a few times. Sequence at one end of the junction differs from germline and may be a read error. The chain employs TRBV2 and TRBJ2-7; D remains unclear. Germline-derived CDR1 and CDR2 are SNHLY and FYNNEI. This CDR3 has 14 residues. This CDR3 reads CASSEANLSSEQYF. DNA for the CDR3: TGTGCCAGCAGTGAAGCTAATCTGTCCTCCGAGCAGTACTTC. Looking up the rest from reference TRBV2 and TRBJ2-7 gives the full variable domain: EPEVTQTPSHQVTQMGQEVILRCVPISNHLYFYWYRQILGQKVEFLVSFYNNEISEKSEIFDDQFSVERPDGSNFTLKIRSTKLEDSAMYFCASSEANLSSEQYFGPGTRLTVT.

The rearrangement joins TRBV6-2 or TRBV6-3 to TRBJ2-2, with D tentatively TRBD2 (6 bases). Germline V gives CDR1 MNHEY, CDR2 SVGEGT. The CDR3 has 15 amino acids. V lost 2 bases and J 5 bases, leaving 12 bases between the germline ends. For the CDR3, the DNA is TGTGCCAGCAGTTACAGGGGAGGACGGACCGGGGAGCTGTTTTTT. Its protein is CASSYRGGRTGELFF.

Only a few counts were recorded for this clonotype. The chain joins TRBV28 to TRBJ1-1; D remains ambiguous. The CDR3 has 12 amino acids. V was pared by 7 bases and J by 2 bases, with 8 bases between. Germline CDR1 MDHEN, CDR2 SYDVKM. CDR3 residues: CASKAHNTEAFF. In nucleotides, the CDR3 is TGTGCCAGCAAAGCCCATAACACTGAAGCTTTCTTT.

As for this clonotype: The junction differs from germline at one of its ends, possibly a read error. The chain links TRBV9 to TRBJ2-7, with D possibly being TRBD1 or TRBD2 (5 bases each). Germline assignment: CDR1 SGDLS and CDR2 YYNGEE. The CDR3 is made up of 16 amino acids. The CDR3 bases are TGTGCCGGCAGCGTAGAGGGTCAGGGATCCCCCTACGAGCAGTACTTC. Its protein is CAGSVEGQGSPYEQYF.

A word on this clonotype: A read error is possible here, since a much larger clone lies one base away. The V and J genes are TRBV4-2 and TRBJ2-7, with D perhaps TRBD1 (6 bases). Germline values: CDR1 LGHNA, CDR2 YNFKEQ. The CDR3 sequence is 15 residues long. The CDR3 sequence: CACSQDKTGNYEQYF. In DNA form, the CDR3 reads TGTGCCTGCAGCCAAGATAAGACAGGCAACTACGAGCAGTACTTC.